This T cell receptor (beta chain) was captured in a study of identical twins' blood T cells. Study overall: Six alpha and about six beta libraries together yielded about 46 million reads. Study findings and constraints: Each donor's most abundant TCRbeta clonotypes shared more CDR3 sequences with her twin than unrelated donors. Out-of-frame TCRbeta clonotypes reportedly had markedly more similar V usage in twins than unrelated donors.

This CDR3 region has 13 residues. CDR1 DFQATT and CDR2 SNEGSKA come from the germline V gene (reference sequence). V dropped 6 bases and J dropped 0 bases, with 11 bases sitting between them. Regarding this clonotype: Antigen: not known.

One entry per CDR3 protein, called by TCRdb with MiXCR from the 5' RACE reads. The sample contains 350,000 to 450,000 distinct CDR3 sequences, over 25% of which appear only once. Three pairs of healthy female monozygous twins were the donors. The receptor was derived from a woman aged 18 to 55 in good health. Sequencing was carried out using PBMCs. The chain has TRBV20-1 and TRBJ1-1; D not certain. This CDR3 is CSARASMNTEAFF. The CDR3 nucleotides read TGCAGTGCCCGGGCCAGTATGAACACTGAAGCTTTCTTT.